This record concerns one T cell receptor beta chain sequence. This sample is part of a study of T cell responses to AZD1222 COVID-19 vaccine. Generated by immunoSEQ multiplex PCR, the TCRdb table keeps only in-frame clones and is missing some. The table includes 90,000 to 150,000 clones, approximately 89% detected once. Germline V gene data show CDR1 as MNHNS and CDR2 as SASEGT. The length of the CDR3 is 17 residues. V shed 3 bases and J shed 3 bases, with 17 bases lying between them. The J gene is TRBJ1-4, the V gene TRBV6-1, with a weak D call TRBD1 (5 bases). Source: peripheral blood, taken on day 0 of AZD1222 vaccination. The clonotype originates from an adult in good health. CDR3 sequence: CASSDRYQGWSNEKLFF. CDR3 coding DNA: TGTGCCAGCAGTGATCGTTATCAGGGTTGGTCTAATGAAAAACTGTTTTTT.